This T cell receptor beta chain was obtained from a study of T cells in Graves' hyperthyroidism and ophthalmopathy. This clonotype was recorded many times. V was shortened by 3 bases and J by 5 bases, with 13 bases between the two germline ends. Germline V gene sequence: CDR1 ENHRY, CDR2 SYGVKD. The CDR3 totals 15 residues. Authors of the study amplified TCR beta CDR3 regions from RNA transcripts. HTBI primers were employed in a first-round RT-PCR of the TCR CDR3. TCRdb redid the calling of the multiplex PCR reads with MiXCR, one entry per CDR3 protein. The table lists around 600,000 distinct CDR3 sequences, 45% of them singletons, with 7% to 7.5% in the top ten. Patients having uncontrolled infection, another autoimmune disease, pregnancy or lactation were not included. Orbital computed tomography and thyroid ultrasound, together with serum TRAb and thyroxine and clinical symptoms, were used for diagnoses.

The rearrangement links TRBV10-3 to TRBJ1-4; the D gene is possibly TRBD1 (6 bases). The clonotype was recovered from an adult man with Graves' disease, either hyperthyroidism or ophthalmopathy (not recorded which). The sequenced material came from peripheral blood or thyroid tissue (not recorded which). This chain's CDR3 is CAISEAGHENEKLFF. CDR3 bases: TGTGCCATCAGTGAAGCGGGACACGAGAATGAAAAACTGTTTTTT.